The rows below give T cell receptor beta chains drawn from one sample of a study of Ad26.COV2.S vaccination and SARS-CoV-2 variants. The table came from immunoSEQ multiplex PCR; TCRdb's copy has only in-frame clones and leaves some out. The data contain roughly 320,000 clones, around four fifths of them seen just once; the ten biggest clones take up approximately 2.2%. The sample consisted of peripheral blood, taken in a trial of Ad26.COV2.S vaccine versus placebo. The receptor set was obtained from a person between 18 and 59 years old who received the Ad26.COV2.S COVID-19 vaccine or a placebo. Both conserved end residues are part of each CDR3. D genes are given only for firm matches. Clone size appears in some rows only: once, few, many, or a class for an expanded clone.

cdr3_aa: CASSLGWNRASGIFYNEQFF
cdr3_nt: TGCGCCAGCAGCTTGGGATGGAACAGGGCTAGCGGGATCTTTTACAATGAGCAGTTCTTC
v_call: TRBV5-1
j_call: TRBJ2-1
d_call: TRBD2
clone_size: -

cdr3_aa: CASSLEGGYGETQYF
cdr3_nt: TGTGCCAGCAGCTTGGAGGGGGGGTACGGAGAGACCCAGTACTTC
v_call: TRBV5-4
j_call: TRBJ2-5
d_call: -
clone_size: many

cdr3_aa: CASSQRIKGTGQGYNEQFF
cdr3_nt: TGCGCCAGCAGCCAACGGATAAAAGGGACCGGACAGGGCTACAATGAGCAGTTCTTC
v_call: TRBV4-1
j_call: TRBJ2-1
d_call: TRBD1
clone_size: -

cdr3_aa: CASSIRSGGGQPQHF
cdr3_nt: TGTGCCAGTAGTATTCGGTCCGGGGGAGGACAGCCCCAGCATTTT
v_call: TRBV19
j_call: TRBJ1-5
d_call: -
clone_size: -

cdr3_aa: CASSPTTSSYEQYF
cdr3_nt: TGTGCCAGCAGCCCGACGACAAGCTCCTACGAGCAGTACTTC
v_call: TRBV14
j_call: TRBJ2-7
d_call: -
clone_size: -

cdr3_aa: CASSPPAGGVDTQYF
cdr3_nt: TGTGCCAGCAGCCCTCCGGCTGGGGGGGTAGATACGCAGTATTTT
v_call: TRBV13
j_call: TRBJ2-3
d_call: TRBD2
clone_size: -

cdr3_aa: CSVVETGGSYEQYF
cdr3_nt: TGCAGCGTTGTAGAGACAGGGGGCTCCTACGAGCAGTACTTC
v_call: TRBV29-1
j_call: TRBJ2-7
d_call: TRBD1
clone_size: -

cdr3_aa: CASSYRSDHTGELFF
cdr3_nt: TGTGCCAGCAGTTACAGGTCTGACCACACCGGGGAGCTGTTTTTT
v_call: TRBV6-5
j_call: TRBJ2-2
d_call: -
clone_size: -

cdr3_aa: CSVEDGGANYGYTF
cdr3_nt: TGCAGCGTTGAAGATGGGGGAGCTAACTATGGCTACACCTTC
v_call: TRBV29-1
j_call: TRBJ1-2
d_call: -
clone_size: -

cdr3_aa: CASSPMKADYGYTF
cdr3_nt: TGTGCCAGCTCGCCGATGAAGGCGGACTATGGCTACACCTTC
v_call: TRBV4-2
j_call: TRBJ1-2
d_call: -
clone_size: few